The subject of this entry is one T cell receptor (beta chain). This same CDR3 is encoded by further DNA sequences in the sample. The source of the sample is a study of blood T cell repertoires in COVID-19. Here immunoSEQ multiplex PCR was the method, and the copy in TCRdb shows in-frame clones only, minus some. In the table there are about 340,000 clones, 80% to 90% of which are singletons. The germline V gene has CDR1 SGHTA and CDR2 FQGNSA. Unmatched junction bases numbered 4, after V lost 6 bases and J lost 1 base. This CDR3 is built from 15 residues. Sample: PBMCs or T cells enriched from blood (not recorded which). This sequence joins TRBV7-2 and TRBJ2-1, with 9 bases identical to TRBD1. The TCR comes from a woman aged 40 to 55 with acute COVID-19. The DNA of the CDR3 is TGTGCCAGCAGTCAAGACAGGGGGTCCTACAATGAGCAGTTCTTC. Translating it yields CASSQDRGSYNEQFF.